One and the same sample provided the 11 T cell receptor beta chains below, sequenced in a study of CD8 T cells in Susac syndrome. RNA totalling roughly 0.5 to 1 ug underwent reverse transcription with random hexamers. TCRdb reprocessed the immunoSEQ multiplex PCR reads via MiXCR and lists one record per CDR3 protein. The table records 80,000 or so distinct CDR3 sequences, around 94% of them present only once. The material sequenced was CD8+ T cells from PBMCs. Receptors were obtained from a human donor in good health.

V is TRBV27 and J is TRBJ1-2; weak D call: TRBD1 (6 bases). CDR3 size: 14 residues. Trimming left V 1 base short and J 7 bases short, with 13 bases between. The V gene's germline CDR1 is MNHEY and CDR2 SMNVEV (reference sequence). The CDR3 nucleotides read TGTGCCAGCAGTTTATATGTGGGGGCCGTTGGCTACACCTTC. This gives the protein CASSLYVGAVGYTF.

This sequence joins TRBV27 and TRBJ2-1; no clear D gene. With 5 bases removed from V and 4 bases from J, the gap between germline ends came to 3 bases. Germline CDR1 is MNHEY and CDR2 is SMNVEV (reference sequence). This CDR3 is built from 11 residues. CDR3 in amino acids: CASSVYNEQFF. The CDR3 coding sequence is TGTGCCAGCAGTGTTTACAATGAGCAGTTCTTC.

The chain carries TRBV28 and TRBJ2-7; D is unresolved. V shed 5 bases and J shed 5 bases, with 16 bases lying between them. This CDR3 has 14 amino acids. CDR1 is MDHEN and CDR2 is SYDVKM in the germline V gene. The CDR3 DNA follows: TGTGCCAGCAGTAATTTACGGGTCCCCCACGAGCAGTACGTC. Its protein product is CASSNLRVPHEQYV.

CDR3 in DNA: TGTGCCAGCAGCGTGACAGCGGGGGCCGCCGACGGGGATACGCAGTATTTT. Protein: CASSVTAGAADGDTQYF. This chain connects TRBV7-9 to TRBJ2-3; 8 nucleotides match TRBD2. Germline V CDR1 and CDR2: SEHNR, FQNEAQ (reference sequence). J was trimmed by 6 bases and V by 5 bases; bases with no gene match: 16. The CDR3 runs 17 residues.

V is TRBV12-5 and J is TRBJ2-1; D gene ambiguous. The CDR3 spans 13 residues. The V gene's germline CDR1 is LGHNT and CDR2 FRNRAP. V was pared by 7 bases and J by 0 bases, with 7 bases between. In DNA form, the CDR3 reads TGTGCTAGTGCGATGAGCTCCTACAATGAGCAGTTCTTC. It yields the protein CASAMSSYNEQFF.

The chain recombines TRBV20-1 with TRBJ2-6; D is unclear. Germline V gene lookup returns CDR1 DFQATT and CDR2 SNEGSKA (reference sequence). V was shortened by 3 bases and J by 0 bases, with 6 bases between the two germline ends. This CDR3 spans 14 amino acids. In DNA form, the CDR3 reads TGCAGTGCTAGTTCCCGCTCTGGGGCCAACGTCCTGACTTTC. Residues: CSASSRSGANVLTF.

This sequence joins TRBV20-1 and TRBJ2-7; the D is unclear. V dropped 6 bases and J dropped 0 bases, with 12 bases sitting between them. This CDR3 region has 13 residues. Germline V gene sequence: CDR1 DFQATT, CDR2 SNEGSKA (reference sequence). This CDR3 reads CSANLRNSYEQYF. For the CDR3, the DNA is TGCAGTGCCAACCTCAGGAACTCCTACGAGCAGTACTTC.

The chain couples TRBV3-1 to TRBJ1-2; D ambiguous. CDR3 length: 19 amino acids. V was trimmed by 0 bases and J by 4 bases, leaving 24 bases between them. CDR1 is LGHDT and CDR2 is YNNKEL in the germline V gene (reference sequence). This CDR3 reads CASSQDTVDITLSAYGYTF. The CDR3, as DNA: TGTGCCAGCAGCCAAGATACGGTCGACATCACCTTGAGCGCCTATGGCTACACCTTC.

The V call is TRBV19, the J call TRBJ1-5, with D hard to call. Per germline, CDR1 LNHDA and CDR2 SQIVND (reference sequence). Deletions cut 10 bases from V and 1 base from J, with 5 bases between. The CDR3 is 11 amino acids. The CDR3 reads CAIGSNQPQHF. DNA for the CDR3: TGTGCCATCGGGAGCAATCAGCCCCAGCATTTT. Together with reference TRBV19 and TRBJ1-5, the CDR3 gives the full variable domain: DGGITQSPKYLFRKEGQNVTLSCEQNLNHDAMYWYRQDPGQGLRLIYYSQIVNDFQKGDIAEGYSVSREKKESFPLTVTSAQKNPTAFYLCAIGSNQPQHFGDGTRLSIL.

This chain connects TRBV24-1 to TRBJ2-2; 9 bases fit TRBD1. Germline V gene lookup returns CDR1 KGHDR and CDR2 SFDVKD. After removal of 5 bases from V and 7 bases from J, the junction contained 7 bases not matched to a gene. This CDR3 has 15 residues. CDR3 in amino acids: CATSAPGQGRGELFF. The CDR3 DNA sequence: TGTGCCACCAGTGCCCCGGGACAGGGTCGCGGGGAGCTGTTTTTT.

The rearrangement links TRBV9 to TRBJ2-7; D is uncertain. Germline CDR1 and CDR2: SGDLS and YYNGEE. V lost 0 bases to trimming and J lost 2 bases, with 12 bases between them. This CDR3 has 15 residues. This chain's CDR3 is CASSVGQGITYEQYF. For the CDR3, the DNA is TGTGCCAGCAGCGTAGGGCAAGGAATCACCTACGAGCAGTACTTC.